This is a list of T cell receptor beta chains from one sample in a study of vaccination and CD4 T cells after COVID-19. TCRdb re-derived calls from the PCR reads in MiXCR, one entry per CDR3 protein. This table holds thousands of distinct CDR3 sequences, 45% to 55% found once. These receptors are not linked to any known antigen. Material for sequencing was CD4+ T cells from blood, cultured in vitro. Receptors were obtained from a human donor who had recovered from COVID-19. CDR3s include the opening cysteine and the closing phenylalanine or tryptophan. D genes are given only for firm matches.

>TRBV25-1|TRBJ2-5|TRBD2
CASSPSGAETQYF
>TRBV6-2/TRBV6-3|TRBJ2-3|NA
CASSQRDPNTQYF
>TRBV6-1|TRBJ2-7|NA
CATSQDSYYEQYF
>TRBV4-1|TRBJ1-2|TRBD1
CASSHLWTGGYYGYTF
>TRBV20-1|TRBJ1-1|TRBD1
CSARYQTGIGTFF
>TRBV7-9|TRBJ2-7|TRBD1
CASSRQGATTEQYF
>TRBV28|TRBJ1-2|NA
CASSFSGVYTF
>TRBV4-2|TRBJ2-5|TRBD2
CASSQGVAGSETQYF
>TRBV20-1|TRBJ1-2|NA
CSAPPGGGYVYGYTF
>TRBV6-5|TRBJ1-4|TRBD1
CASSYRGHGGEKLFF
>TRBV2|TRBJ1-5|NA
CASSESRVNQPQHF
>TRBV20-1|TRBJ1-1|NA
CSAREQGGTEAFF
>TRBV5-1|TRBJ1-3|TRBD1
CASSPGQTGNTIYF
>TRBV20-1|TRBJ2-5|TRBD2
CSASSSGRAEETQYF
>TRBV7-2|TRBJ1-1|TRBD1
CASSVQGLGTEAFF
>TRBV6-1|TRBJ2-7|TRBD1
CATSTGGRAYEQYF
>TRBV7-7|TRBJ2-5|NA
CASSLQFSEETQYF
>TRBV7-9|TRBJ2-5|TRBD2
CASSSGTSGSVWETQYF
>TRBV6-1|TRBJ2-6|TRBD2
CASSEARGVRSGANVLTF
>TRBV15|TRBJ1-5|NA
CATSSRQIGQPQHF
>TRBV10-3|TRBJ1-2|NA
CAISERTEEGYTF
>TRBV6-1|TRBJ2-1|TRBD2
CASSLGGALQFF
>TRBV30|TRBJ2-5|TRBD2
CAWSRGGSRMETQYF